The 20 T cell receptor beta chains presented below share a single source sample, sequenced in a study of blood T cell repertoires in COVID-19. Using immunoSEQ multiplex PCR, the repertoire was profiled, and TCRdb retains in-frame clones only, with some absent. The sample includes 88,000 or so clones, roughly 80% of them seen just once. Input material: peripheral blood. The receptors here all came from a human donor in a cohort sampled during active COVID-19.

The chain employs TRBV5-4 and TRBJ2-2, with 8 bases lining up with TRBD2. Trimming removed 1 base from V and 8 bases from J; junction bases left unmatched: 7. Germline values: CDR1 SGHNT, CDR2 YYREEE (reference sequence). CDR3 size: 15 residues. As DNA, the CDR3 is TGTGCCAGCAGCTTGAATTCGGGAGGGTTAGGGGAGCTGTTTTTT. Its translation: CASSLNSGGLGELFF.

The chain couples TRBV5-1 to TRBJ2-7; 8 bases map to TRBD1. Per the germline V gene, CDR1 is SGHRS and CDR2 is YFSETQ. Trimming cost V 2 bases and J 2 bases; bases outside gene matches: 6. This CDR3 comprises 15 residues. The CDR3 loop is CASSFRTGPTYEQYF. In DNA, the CDR3 is TGCGCCAGCAGCTTCCGGACAGGGCCGACCTACGAGCAGTACTTC.

The V and J genes are TRBV28 and TRBJ2-5, with 7 bases identical to TRBD2. In germline, CDR1 is MDHEN, CDR2 SYDVKM. Unmatched junction bases numbered 8, after V lost 6 bases and J lost 4 bases. The CDR3 is made up of 14 amino acids. In DNA form, the CDR3 reads TGTGCCAGCAGACCTAGCGGCACGGTAGAGACCCAGTACTTC. It encodes CASRPSGTVETQYF.

The chain has TRBV5-1 and TRBJ1-1; 7 bases match TRBD1. After removal of 0 bases from V and 1 base from J, the junction contained 9 bases not matched to a gene. The CDR3 extends over 17 amino acids. The germline V gene has CDR1 SGHRS and CDR2 YFSETQ. The CDR3: CASSLAGTAEENTEAFF. CDR3 sequence (DNA): TGCGCCAGCAGCTTGGCCGGGACAGCCGAGGAGAACACTGAAGCTTTCTTT.

This chain uses TRBV19 with TRBJ1-5; a weak D match, TRBD1 (5 bases). Germline CDR1 reads LNHDA; CDR2 reads SQIVND (reference sequence). Trimming stripped 3 bases from V and 7 bases from J, with 16 bases between. This CDR3 has 15 amino acids. CDR3 residues: CASSIGMGLVQPQHF. The CDR3 DNA reads as TGTGCCAGTAGTATTGGGATGGGGCTTGTCCAGCCCCAGCATTTT.

This clone was recorded a few times. The chain employs TRBV5-1 and TRBJ1-3; TRBD1 matches at 10 bases. J lost 8 bases, V lost 7 bases, and 9 bases had no gene match. This CDR3 is built from 14 residues. CDR1 and CDR2 (germline): SGHRS, YFSETQ. The CDR3 region has the DNA TGCGCCAGCCGACAGGGGGCCATGGAGGACACCATATATTTT. It is translated as CASRQGAMEDTIYF.

The chain's CDR3 is CASSPGLAATGELFF. CDR3 in DNA: TGCGCCAGCAGTCCAGGACTAGCGGCAACCGGGGAGCTGTTTTTT. The chain joins TRBV5-1 to TRBJ2-2; 10 nucleotides match TRBD2. Germline V gene lookup returns CDR1 SGHRS and CDR2 YFSETQ. With V trimmed by 5 bases and J by 5 bases, 6 bases remained unmatched. The CDR3 contains 15 residues.

V usage is TRBV28 and J usage is TRBJ2-3; 9 bases fit TRBD1. The germline CDR1 and CDR2 sequences are MDHEN and SYDVKM. The V segment lost 3 bases and the J segment 8 bases; nucleotides outside the gene matches: 9. The length of the CDR3 is 15 residues. CDR3 DNA sequence: TGTGCCAGCAGTTTGTCAACAGGGGGCGCCGGTACGCAGTATTTT. Translated, it gives CASSLSTGGAGTQYF.

This chain connects TRBV5-4 to TRBJ2-3, with 8 bases fitting TRBD2. V shed 4 bases, J shed 1 base, and the junction held 8 bases outside the gene matches. The germline V gene has CDR1 SGHNT and CDR2 YYREEE (reference sequence). The CDR3 is 16 residues long. The CDR3 protein is CASSPPGTSGTDTQYF. CDR3 in DNA: TGTGCCAGCAGCCCGCCCGGGACTAGTGGCACAGATACGCAGTATTTT.

This chain uses TRBV7-9 with TRBJ2-7, with a tentative D call TRBD2 (7 bases). Germline V gene data show CDR1 as SEHNR and CDR2 as FQNEAQ (reference sequence). Trimming removed 1 base from V and 4 bases from J, with 20 bases in between. The CDR3 length is 17 residues. In DNA form, the CDR3 reads TGTGCCAGCAGCTTAGAGGTTGGGGGCGGGAGTCCTTACGAGCAGTACTTC. Translation gives CASSLEVGGGSPYEQYF.

This clone has more than one count but fewer than ten. The chain recombines TRBV19 with TRBJ2-5, with D possibly being TRBD1 (6 bases). The CDR3 consists of 15 residues. Trimming pared 1 base from V and 0 bases from J, leaving 9 bases between. Germline-derived CDR1 and CDR2 are LNHDA and SQIVND (reference sequence). The CDR3 loop reads CASSIGTEYQETQYF. In nucleotides, the CDR3 is TGTGCCAGTAGTATAGGGACAGAGTACCAAGAGACCCAGTACTTC. The complete variable domain, with remaining parts taken from reference TRBV19 and TRBJ2-5, reads DGGITQSPKYLFRKEGQNVTLSCEQNLNHDAMYWYRQDPGQGLRLIYYSQIVNDFQKGDIAEGYSVSREKKESFPLTVTSAQKNPTAFYLCASSIGTEYQETQYFGPGTRLLVL.

The gene calls are TRBV7-9 and TRBJ2-5; possibly TRBD1 for D (5 bases). With 5 bases removed from V and 5 bases from J, the gap between germline ends came to 15 bases. CDR1 SEHNR and CDR2 FQNEAQ come from the germline V gene (reference sequence). This CDR3 has 14 residues. The DNA for the CDR3 is TGTGCCAGCAGCCCCCTGGGGCAGTTTGAGACCCAGTACTTC. The encoded protein is CASSPLGQFETQYF.

The chain links TRBV7-9 to TRBJ2-1, with TRBD2 matching 9 bases. This CDR3 comprises 18 residues. Germline assignment: CDR1 SEHNR and CDR2 FQNEAQ (reference sequence). V was pared by 1 base and J by 2 bases, with 9 bases of the junction left unmatched. For the CDR3, the DNA is TGTGCCAGCAGCTTAGACGGTTCTAGCGGGATCACCTACAATGAGCAGTTCTTC. Translating gives CASSLDGSSGITYNEQFF.

As to this clone: One end of the junction fails to match germline, which may point to a read error. The chain employs TRBV7-7 and TRBJ2-3; 9 bases are shared with TRBD1. The CDR3 is made up of 17 amino acids. Germline assignment: CDR1 SSHAT and CDR2 FNYEAQ (reference sequence). The CDR3, as DNA: TGTGCTAGCAGCTTAGCGGCCCCGGGACAGGGAACAGATACGCAGTATTTT. Amino acids: CASSLAAPGQGTDTQYF.

A word on this clone: Compared with germline, one end of the junction differs, possibly owing to a read error. The genes are TRBV9 and TRBJ2-2; 12 bases agree with TRBD2. This CDR3 is built from 14 residues. Per germline, CDR1 SGDLS and CDR2 YYNGEE. The CDR3 loop reads CASSPGPSGRDLFF. CDR3 nucleotide sequence: TGTGCCAGCAGTCCCGGGCCTAGCGGGAGGGACCTGTTTTTT.

The chain couples TRBV11-2 to TRBJ2-7, with D possibly being TRBD2 (6 bases). Germline-derived CDR1 and CDR2 are SGHAT and FQNNGV. V was shortened by 2 bases and J by 6 bases, with 14 bases between the two germline ends. The CDR3 has 14 residues. DNA of the CDR3: TGTGCCAGCAGCTTATTGGGGGGTGTGGGCGAGCAGTACTTC. Translating it yields CASSLLGGVGEQYF.

The rearrangement uses TRBV7-2 and TRBJ2-3; D not resolved. This CDR3 has 11 residues. Per germline, CDR1 SGHTA and CDR2 FQGNSA. V was pared by 5 bases and J by 9 bases, with 9 bases between. CDR3 region: CASSRRGTQYF. For the CDR3, the DNA is TGTGCCAGCAGCCGCCGCGGCACGCAGTATTTT.

Only a few counts were recorded for this clone. The chain carries TRBV18 and TRBJ2-1; 10 bases match TRBD1. Trimming took 4 bases from V and 9 from J; bases not matched to a gene: 9. The germline CDR1 and CDR2 sequences are KGHSH and LQKENI. This CDR3 is built from 15 residues. Here the CDR3 DNA reads TGTGCCAGCTCACTCGCGGGACAGGGGATTGGTGAGCAGTTCTTC. Translated, it gives CASSLAGQGIGEQFF.

CDR3 DNA: TGTGCCAGCAGTCCGACCGGGACAGGTCTCTCTGGGGCCAACGTCCTGACTTTC. Protein product: CASSPTGTGLSGANVLTF. The chain employs TRBV6-6 and TRBJ2-6, with 8 bases fitting TRBD1. Germline CDR1 and CDR2: MNHNY and SVGAGI (reference sequence). CDR3 length equals 18 residues. V lost 5 bases, J lost 0 bases, and 9 bases stayed unmatched.

This clone was seen a single time. The chain carries TRBV7-2 and TRBJ1-6, with a tentative D call TRBD1 (5 bases). Germline V gene lookup returns CDR1 SGHTA and CDR2 FQGNSA. Trimming stripped 3 bases from V and 9 bases from J, with 12 bases between. The CDR3 loop spans 14 amino acids. The CDR3 loop is CASSFWGVGSPLHF. In DNA, the CDR3 is TGTGCCAGCAGCTTTTGGGGGGTAGGTTCACCCCTCCACTTT.